What follows are 11 T cell receptor beta chains derived from one specimen sequenced in a study of control samples from healthy donors and cancer patients (dated by TCRdb to about 2020). Library preparation used the immunoSEQ multiplex PCR assay. TCRdb re-hosts the immuneACCESS table, in-frame sequences only. Its copies lack some clones; in the studies checked, an unresolved V gene accounts for under half of them, and the cause for the rest is not known. The sample contains approximately 120,000 clones, roughly 92% of them found a single time. 0.55% to 0.6% of the sample is taken by the ten largest. Material for sequencing was PBMCs. Every receptor here comes from a man older than 75 with head and neck cancer.

CDR3 sequence reads: CASSLFVSYEQYF. CDR3 sequence (DNA): TGTGCCAGCAGCTTATTTGTCTCCTACGAGCAGTACTTC. The genes are TRBV7-2 and TRBJ2-7; D not resolved. V lost 2 bases and J 0 bases, leaving 5 bases between the germline ends. The germline V gene has CDR1 SGHTA and CDR2 FQGNSA. The CDR3 runs 13 residues.

This clone showed up just once. Written as DNA, the CDR3 is TGTGCCAGCACCCTCCCGGGGCAGGGCCGAGGCTACACCTTC. Residues: CASTLPGQGRGYTF. The chain carries TRBV7-8 and TRBJ1-2, with a possible D match to TRBD1 (5 bases). This CDR3 spans 14 amino acids. The germline V gene encodes CDR1 SGHVS and CDR2 FQNEAQ. V gave up 7 bases and J gave up 8 bases, with 20 bases separating them. Full variable domain (remainder filled in from reference TRBV7-8 and TRBJ1-2): GAGVSQSPRYKVAKRGQDVALRCDPISGHVSLFWYQQALGQGPEFLTYFQNEAQLDKSGLPSDRFFAERPEGSVSTLKIQRTQQEDSAVYLCASTLPGQGRGYTFGSGTRLTVV.

The genes are TRBV5-1 and TRBJ1-6; the match to TRBD1 covers 10 bases. With 4 bases clipped from V and 9 bases from J, the junction kept 7 bases outside the gene matches. Germline V lookup: CDR1 SGHRS, CDR2 YFSETQ. The CDR3 extends over 15 amino acids. The CDR3 reads CASSAQTGGTSPLHF. The CDR3 region has the DNA TGCGCCAGCAGCGCCCAGACAGGGGGCACTTCACCCCTCCACTTT.

The V call is TRBV5-4, the J call TRBJ2-5; D remains unclear. Per the germline V gene, CDR1 is SGHNT and CDR2 is YYREEE (reference sequence). This CDR3 spans 13 amino acids. V dropped 0 bases and J dropped 5 bases, with 8 bases sitting between them. DNA of the CDR3: TGTGCCAGCAGCTTGGGACGTACGGAGACCCAGTACTTC. This encodes CASSLGRTETQYF.

The genes are TRBV3-1 (or the pseudogene TRBV3-2) and TRBJ2-3; 7 bases line up with TRBD2. The CDR3 totals 13 residues. The J segment lost 1 base and the V segment lost 8 bases, leaving 3 bases of the junction unmatched. Looked up from germline, CDR1 is LGHDT and CDR2 is YNNKEL (reference sequence). The CDR3 loop is CASGGGGTDTQYF. CDR3 DNA sequence: TGTGCCAGCGGGGGGGGTGGCACAGATACGCAGTATTTT.

This chain joins TRBV5-1 and TRBJ2-4, with 14 bases identical to TRBD2. The CDR3 loop spans 18 amino acids. With 0 bases clipped from V and 6 bases from J, the junction kept 8 bases outside the gene matches. In germline, CDR1 is SGHRS, CDR2 YFSETQ. CDR3 sequence: CASSLGAGLAGVRNIQYF. The CDR3 coding sequence is TGCGCCAGCAGCTTGGGGGCGGGACTAGCGGGAGTCCGAAACATTCAGTACTTC.

V usage is TRBV27 and J usage is TRBJ2-3; D ambiguous. CDR1 and CDR2 from the germline V gene are MNHEY and SMNVEV (reference sequence). The CDR3 has 11 amino acids. Between the trimmed V and J ends, which lost 7 bases and 5 bases, there was a span of 7 bases. The CDR3 bases are TGTGCCAGCAAAGGTTTAGATACGCAGTATTTT. As protein: CASKGLDTQYF.

This rearrangement joins TRBV5-6 to TRBJ2-7; TRBD2 is a possible D gene (6 bases). From germline, CDR1 is SGHDT and CDR2 YYEEEE. Trimming cost V 4 bases and J 2 bases, with 19 bases left between them. This CDR3 is 16 amino acids long. In DNA form, the CDR3 reads TGTGCCAGCAGCGTAGGTGTGGGGGGTCCGACCTACGAGCAGTACTTC. It specifies CASSVGVGGPTYEQYF.

The gene calls are TRBV19 and TRBJ1-4; D may be TRBD1 (6 bases). V lost 6 bases and J lost 0, with 11 bases in between. Germline assignment: CDR1 LNHDA and CDR2 SQIVND (reference sequence). CDR3 length equals 15 residues. CDR3 sequence: CASSPPGATNEKLFF. Here the CDR3 DNA reads TGTGCCAGTAGCCCCCCAGGGGCAACTAATGAAAAACTGTTTTTT.

The chain has TRBV12-5 and TRBJ2-7, with D tentatively TRBD2 (6 bases). The CDR3 has 15 amino acids. V shed 5 bases and J shed 4 bases, with 18 bases lying between them. Germline V lookup: CDR1 LGHNT, CDR2 FRNRAP. The chain's CDR3 is CASGPPRAGRYEQYF. CDR3 DNA: TGTGCTAGTGGTCCCCCCCGAGCGGGTCGGTACGAGCAGTACTTC.

The V call is TRBV6-5, the J call TRBJ2-2; 13 nucleotides line up with TRBD2. Germline trimming cut 5 bases from V and 7 bases from J; bases unmatched to any gene: 4. The germline V gene has CDR1 MNHEY and CDR2 SVGAGI. The CDR3 runs 15 residues. The CDR3 region is CASSSRTSGGGELFF. The CDR3 coding sequence is TGTGCCAGCAGTAGCCGGACTAGCGGGGGCGGGGAGCTGTTTTTT.